These 23 T cell receptor beta chains share one sample of origin, sequenced in a study of T cells in localized non-small cell lung cancer. Profiling relied on immunoSEQ multiplex PCR, and the TCRdb table lists in-frame clones only, not all of them. The sample has roughly 2,200 clones, 20% to 25% seen once. This specimen was lung tumor tissue, taken before any cancer treatment. Receptors were obtained from a man between 40 and 70 years old with stage II lung adenocarcinoma.

This clone was observed a handful of times. The V gene is TRBV28, the J gene TRBJ2-7; D not resolved. Trimming shortened V by 4 bases and J by 3 bases, and 10 bases separated the two germline ends. This CDR3 contains 13 residues. Germline CDR1 reads MDHEN; CDR2 reads SYDVKM. CDR3 region: CASSYQAFYEQYF. CDR3 nucleotides: TGTGCCAGCAGTTATCAGGCGTTCTACGAGCAGTACTTC.

The sample holds a few counts of this clone. The CDR3 DNA reads as TGTGCCAGTAGTTGGCAGGGGCGCACTGAAGCTTTCTTT. It is translated as CASSWQGRTEAFF. V is TRBV19 and J is TRBJ1-1, with D possibly matching TRBD1 (6 bases). Germline CDR1 LNHDA, CDR2 SQIVND (reference sequence). The V and J ends lost 5 bases and 4 bases respectively, with 11 bases between them. This CDR3 has 13 residues.

This clone turned up a few times. This chain uses TRBV6-8 with TRBJ1-2; D is unresolved. The CDR3 is 15 residues long. V gave up 0 bases and J gave up 2 bases, with 10 bases separating them. Germline V gives CDR1 MNHGY, CDR2 SAAAGT. In DNA form, the CDR3 reads TGTGCCAGCAGTTACTCGTCCCGAGGGAACTATGGCTACACCTTC. It codes for CASSYSSRGNYGYTF.

Concerning this clone: One end of the junction varies from germline; a read error may be responsible. The V and J genes are TRBV6-8 and TRBJ2-5; no definite D call. The CDR3 is 13 amino acids. Germline-derived CDR1 and CDR2 are MNHGY and SAAAGT. The CDR3 here is CAISVTFQETQYF. CDR3 sequence (DNA): TGTGCCATCAGTGTTACCTTTCAAGAGACCCAGTACTTC.

This clone is medium-sized (0.01 to 0.1%) by share. The chain uses TRBV30 and TRBJ2-7; D uncertain. The CDR3 length is 14 residues. With 2 bases removed from V and 4 bases from J, the gap between germline ends came to 15 bases. CDR1 and CDR2 from the germline V gene are GTSNPN and SVGIG (reference sequence). This CDR3 is CAWSPLGVSYEQYF. The CDR3 DNA follows: TGTGCCTGGAGTCCGCTTGGTGTTAGTTACGAGCAGTACTTC.

The chain recombines TRBV7-2 with TRBJ1-4, with D unclear. This CDR3 region has 15 residues. CDR1 is SGHTA, CDR2 FQGNSA, per germline. V was pared by 5 bases and J by 6 bases, with 16 bases between. The CDR3 reads CASSQVRTSDEKLFF. The CDR3 nucleotides are TGTGCCAGCAGCCAAGTCAGGACGTCGGATGAAAAACTGTTTTTT.

The chain links TRBV11-3 to TRBJ2-1; 10 positions match TRBD2. The V segment lost 2 bases and the J segment 8 bases; nucleotides outside the gene matches: 3. Germline V CDR1 and CDR2: SGHNT, YENEEA. The CDR3 totals 14 residues. The CDR3 coding sequence is TGTGCCAGCAGCTTAACTAGCGGGAACGATGAGCAGTTCTTC. It encodes CASSLTSGNDEQFF. The full variable domain, completed using reference TRBV11-3 and TRBJ2-1, is EAGVVQSPRYKIIEKKQPVAFWCNPISGHNTLYWYLQNLGQGPELLIRYENEEAVDDSQLPKDRFSAERLKGVDSTLKIQPAELGDSAVYLCASSLTSGNDEQFFGPGTRLTVL.

This clone is medium-sized. The rearrangement uses TRBV10-3 and TRBJ1-2; possible D gene TRBD1, 5 bases. Trimming shortened V by 0 bases and J by 8 bases, and 13 bases separated the two germline ends. Germline lookup yields CDR1 ENHRY and CDR2 SYGVKD. This CDR3 region has 14 residues. The CDR3 DNA reads as TGTGCCATCAGTGAGTCGCCCGGGACGTGGGGCTACACCTTC. This translates into CAISESPGTWGYTF.

The chain uses TRBV6-8 and TRBJ1-1; D unclear. The V gene lost 5 bases and the J gene lost 4 bases, with 14 bases spanning the gap. The CDR3 extends over 14 amino acids. The germline CDR1 and CDR2 sequences are MNHGY and SAAAGT. The DNA of the CDR3 is TGTGCCAGCAGTACTAGACACTTGACCACTGAAGCTTTCTTT. Its translation: CASSTRHLTTEAFF.

Only a few counts were recorded for this clone. This chain uses TRBV18 with TRBJ2-5; 13 nucleotides line up with TRBD2. The CDR3 sequence is 16 residues long. CDR1 KGHSH and CDR2 LQKENI come from the germline V gene. Trimming removed 3 bases from V and 4 bases from J; junction bases left unmatched: 5. CDR3 residues: CASSPNGLAGVETQYF. The CDR3 nucleotides read TGTGCCAGCTCACCCAACGGACTAGCGGGAGTAGAGACCCAGTACTTC. The whole variable domain, remainder taken from reference TRBV18 and TRBJ2-5, is NAGVMQNPRHLVRRRGQEARLRCSPMKGHSHVYWYRQLPEEGLKFMVYLQKENIIDESGMPKERFSAEFPKEGPSILRIQQVVRGDSAAYFCASSPNGLAGVETQYFGPGTRLLVL.

This clone was seen more than once but under ten times. J is TRBJ2-4 and V is TRBV5-1; a weak D match, TRBD2 (5 bases). Germline assignment: CDR1 SGHRS and CDR2 YFSETQ. Deletions cut 0 bases from V and 0 bases from J, with 10 bases between. This CDR3 comprises 16 residues. CDR3 DNA: TGCGCCAGCAGCTTGGAAGGCCGGGGAGCCAAAAACATTCAGTACTTC. This translates into CASSLEGRGAKNIQYF.

Note on this clone: One end of the junction is discordant with germline, which a read error may explain. The chain is built from TRBV10-3 and TRBJ2-1; no definite D call. CDR3 length equals 13 residues. CDR1 ENHRY and CDR2 SYGVKD come from the germline V gene. The CDR3 reads CASSEQVGHEQFF. The CDR3 DNA sequence: TGTGCCAGCAGTGAGCAGGTCGGGCATGAGCAGTTCTTC.

This clone was observed a handful of times. CDR3 region: CASSVGGGGTDTQYF. The CDR3 DNA reads as TGTGCCAGCAGCGTAGGGGGTGGGGGCACAGATACGCAGTATTTT. V and J are TRBV11-3 and TRBJ2-3; a possible D gene is TRBD1 (6 bases). The CDR3 has 15 amino acids. V lost 5 bases to trimming and J lost 1 base, with 13 bases between them. Germline assignment: CDR1 SGHNT and CDR2 YENEEA.

The sample holds a few counts of this clone. This chain connects TRBV11-3 to TRBJ2-2; the match to TRBD2 covers 10 bases. This CDR3 is 17 amino acids long. With V trimmed by 3 bases and J by 2 bases, 6 bases remained unmatched. Germline V lookup: CDR1 SGHNT, CDR2 YENEEA. CDR3 residues: CASSLGLAGVNTGELFF. As DNA, the CDR3 is TGTGCCAGCAGCTTGGGGCTAGCGGGAGTTAACACCGGGGAGCTGTTTTTT.

This clone has just a few counts. A junction boundary mismatches the germline segment, possibly from a read error. The chain has TRBV9 and TRBJ2-4, with D possibly called TRBD1 or TRBD2 (5 bases each). This CDR3 comprises 12 residues. In germline, CDR1 is SGDLS, CDR2 YYNGEE. The CDR3 DNA is TGTGCCAGCAGCTTACCCGGGACGCTTAGGGAGTTC. Translating gives CASSLPGTLREF.

The V and J genes are TRBV19 and TRBJ1-1; TRBD1 matches 7 bases. V was clipped by 3 bases and J by 5 bases; unmatched bases: 9. The CDR3 has 15 residues. The germline V gene has CDR1 LNHDA and CDR2 SQIVND (reference sequence). The DNA for the CDR3 is TGTGCCAGTAGTATCCAGGGGGGGCCGGGGACTGAAGCTTTCTTT. Residues: CASSIQGGPGTEAFF.

This clone was detected only a few times. J is TRBJ1-2 and V is TRBV11-3; D is perhaps TRBD1 (5 bases). Trimming removed 5 bases from V and 3 bases from J, with 16 bases in between. CDR1 and CDR2 from the germline V gene are SGHNT and YENEEA. This CDR3 is 15 amino acids long. The CDR3 DNA sequence: TGTGCCAGCAGCCTTAACGTGGGGGGTGACTATGGCTACACCTTC. This translates into CASSLNVGGDYGYTF.

The V gene is TRBV6-8, the J gene TRBJ2-7; 11 nucleotides line up with TRBD2. CDR3 length equals 16 residues. V trimming: 6 bases; J trimming: 0 bases; junction bases outside the gene matches: 7. In germline, CDR1 is MNHGY, CDR2 SAAAGT. The CDR3 coding sequence is TGTGCCAGCAGCCTAACTAGCGGGAGTCCCTCCTACGAGCAGTACTTC. It encodes CASSLTSGSPSYEQYF.

The chain uses TRBV19 and TRBJ1-1, with 9 nucleotides matching TRBD1. CDR1 LNHDA and CDR2 SQIVND come from the germline V gene (reference sequence). V shed 4 bases, J shed 1 base, and the junction held 4 bases outside the gene matches. This CDR3 is 15 amino acids long. For the CDR3, the DNA is TGTGCCAGTAGTACCTCGGACAGGGGGAACACTGAAGCTTTCTTT. Translating it yields CASSTSDRGNTEAFF.

This clone was counted once. The chain recombines TRBV6-8 with TRBJ1-3; 9 bases match TRBD1. In germline, CDR1 is MNHGY, CDR2 SAAAGT. The CDR3 spans 13 residues. V gave up 4 bases and J gave up 7 bases; unmatched junction bases: 2. CDR3 loop: CASSWDRANTIYF. DNA of the CDR3: TGTGCCAGCAGTTGGGACAGGGCGAACACCATATATTTT.

This clone appeared a few times. The J gene is TRBJ1-1, the V gene TRBV16; D gene unclear. Germline V gene lookup returns CDR1 KGHSY and CDR2 FQNENV. Trimming stripped 4 bases from V and 5 bases from J, with 11 bases between. The CDR3 is made up of 13 amino acids. CDR3 sequence: CASSPDRVTEAFF. The CDR3, as DNA: TGTGCCAGCAGCCCCGATAGGGTAACTGAAGCTTTCTTT.

In this sample, this clone turned up a few times. This chain connects TRBV11-3 to TRBJ1-3; D not certain. Trimming shortened V by 0 bases and J by 0 bases, and 18 bases separated the two germline ends. Germline lookup yields CDR1 SGHNT and CDR2 YENEEA. The CDR3 has 19 residues. This CDR3 reads CASSLERSTFKSSGNTIYF. CDR3 DNA: TGTGCCAGCAGCTTAGAACGTTCCACATTCAAGAGCTCTGGAAACACCATATATTTT. Based on the CDR3 plus reference TRBV11-3 and TRBJ1-3, the full variable domain is EAGVVQSPRYKIIEKKQPVAFWCNPISGHNTLYWYLQNLGQGPELLIRYENEEAVDDSQLPKDRFSAERLKGVDSTLKIQPAELGDSAVYLCASSLERSTFKSSGNTIYFGEGSWLTVV.

In its sample, this clone was seen a few times. This rearrangement joins TRBV14 to TRBJ2-7; the D gene is possibly TRBD2 (5 bases). Germline V gene sequence: CDR1 SGHDN, CDR2 FVKESK. The CDR3 contains 11 residues. V was clipped by 5 bases and J by 6 bases, with 8 bases between them. The DNA of the CDR3 is TGTGCCAGCAGCATTAGCGTCGAGCAGTACTTC. Translating gives CASSISVEQYF.